A single sample is the source of the 30 T cell receptor beta chains below, sequenced in a study of neurological immune-mediated disorders. TCRdb re-analysed the 5' RACE reads in MiXCR, keeping a single row per CDR3 protein. This sample has tens of thousands of distinct CDR3 sequences, with about 14% found just once. Sequencing input: PBMCs. The receptors derive from a woman aged 45-60 years with HTLV-1-associated myelopathy (HAM/TSP).

The CDR3 region has the DNA TGTGCCAGCAGCTCACCTTTGAGCGGACGGCTCACTGAAGCTTTCTTT. This codes for CASSSPLSGRLTEAFF. The V call is TRBV7-2, the J call TRBJ1-1; D is unclear. CDR3 length: 16 amino acids. In germline, CDR1 is SGHTA, CDR2 FQGNSA. Trimming took 4 bases from V and 4 from J, leaving 19 bases between them.

In its sample, this clonotype was seen many times. The J gene is TRBJ1-1, the V gene TRBV29-1; 8 bases match TRBD1. The V segment lost 4 bases and the J segment 6 bases; nucleotides outside the gene matches: 7. The CDR3 covers 13 residues. Germline CDR1 reads SQVTM; CDR2 reads ANQGSEA. In DNA form, the CDR3 reads TGCAGCGTTGGAGGACAGGGAGGGGCTGAAGCTTTCTTT. Protein sequence: CSVGGQGGAEAFF.

In its sample, this clonotype was seen many times. The chain is built from TRBV4-2 and TRBJ1-2; D not resolved. Germline-derived CDR1 and CDR2 are LGHNA and YNFKEQ. The V and J ends lost 1 base and 0 bases respectively, with 12 bases between them. This CDR3 spans 16 amino acids. CDR3 loop: CASSQGTEGSNYGYTF. The CDR3 DNA reads as TGTGCCAGCAGCCAAGGGACGGAGGGATCTAACTATGGCTACACCTTC.

This clonotype appeared many times. The rearrangement links TRBV4-3 to TRBJ1-1, with D possibly being TRBD1 (5 bases). The CDR3 is 15 residues long. The germline CDR1 and CDR2 sequences are LGHNA and YSLEER. Trimming cost V 0 bases and J 3 bases, with 11 bases left between them. CDR3 region: CASSQDGGWDTEAFF. The CDR3 DNA is TGCGCCAGCAGCCAAGACGGGGGATGGGACACTGAAGCTTTCTTT.

This clonotype was seen many times. V gene TRBV3-1 combines with J gene TRBJ1-5; 10 positions agree with TRBD1. The trim removed 6 bases at V and 6 bases at J, leaving 5 bases unmatched. The germline gives CDR1 LGHDT, CDR2 YNNKEL (reference sequence). CDR3 length: 14 residues. CDR3 region: CASSPGTGAQPQHF. The DNA for the CDR3 is TGTGCCAGCAGTCCCGGGACAGGGGCTCAGCCCCAGCATTTT.

This clonotype was picked up many times. This rearrangement joins TRBV20-1 to TRBJ2-1; 10 positions agree with TRBD1. The V segment lost 3 bases and the J segment 3 bases; nucleotides outside the gene matches: 11. The length of the CDR3 is 17 residues. Looked up from germline, CDR1 is DFQATT and CDR2 is SNEGSKA (reference sequence). The CDR3 bases are TGCAGTGCTAGGGGGGGGACAGGGGAGTACTACTACAATGAGCAGTTCTTC. It codes for CSARGGTGEYYYNEQFF.

This clonotype was picked up many times. The chain combines TRBV28 with TRBJ2-1; possibly TRBD1 or TRBD2 for D (6 bases each). The CDR3 runs to 14 residues. Trimming cost V 5 bases and J 3 bases, with 11 bases left between them. In germline, CDR1 is MDHEN, CDR2 SYDVKM. CDR3 sequence: CASSPKGGYNEQFF. CDR3 nucleotides: TGTGCCAGCAGTCCCAAGGGGGGCTACAATGAGCAGTTCTTC. The full variable domain, in which reference TRBV28 and TRBJ2-1 provide the parts outside the CDR3, is DVKVTQSSRYLVKRTGEKVFLECVQDMDHENMFWYRQDPGLGLRLIYFSYDVKMKEKGDIPEGYSVSREKKERFSLILESASTNQTSMYLCASSPKGGYNEQFFGPGTRLTVL.

There are many counts of this clonotype. J is TRBJ2-3 and V is TRBV20-1, with 12 bases identical to TRBD2. Germline lookup yields CDR1 DFQATT and CDR2 SNEGSKA (reference sequence). The CDR3 has 18 amino acids. The V segment lost 1 base and the J segment 3 bases; nucleotides outside the gene matches: 11. Here the CDR3 reads CSARVASGGAGDTDTQYF. CDR3 bases: TGCAGTGCTAGAGTGGCTAGCGGGGGGGCAGGTGATACAGATACGCAGTATTTT.

This clonotype has ten or more counts. V gene TRBV20-1 combines with J gene TRBJ2-7; 7 nucleotides align to TRBD2. The trim removed 0 bases at V and 0 bases at J, leaving 5 bases unmatched. The CDR3 runs to 15 residues. Germline loops: CDR1 DFQATT, CDR2 SNEGSKA (reference sequence). In nucleotides, the CDR3 is TGCAGTGCTAGAGATCGCGCGGGAGCCTCCTACGAGCAGTACTTC. Protein: CSARDRAGASYEQYF.

This clonotype was detected many times. J is TRBJ2-5 and V is TRBV5-1, with D possibly matching TRBD2 (6 bases). CDR1 SGHRS and CDR2 YFSETQ come from the germline V gene. The CDR3 contains 17 residues. V gave up 3 bases and J gave up 2 bases, with 20 bases separating them. DNA of the CDR3: TGCGCCAGCAGCTCTATACTCCGGGACTCAGGGCAAGAGACCCAGTACTTC. This gives the protein CASSSILRDSGQETQYF. The full variable domain, rest sourced from reference TRBV5-1 and TRBJ2-5, is KAGVTQTPRYLIKTRGQQVTLSCSPISGHRSVSWYQQTPGQGLQFLFEYFSETQRNKGNFPGRFSGRQFSNSRSEMNVSTLELGDSALYLCASSSILRDSGQETQYFGPGTRLLVL.

There are many counts of this clonotype. V usage is TRBV29-1 and J usage is TRBJ1-2; the D is unclear. Trimming pared 5 bases from V and 3 bases from J, leaving 10 bases between. Germline V lookup: CDR1 SQVTM, CDR2 ANQGSEA. The CDR3 is made up of 12 amino acids. The CDR3 sequence is CSVSEVDYGYTF. The CDR3 DNA reads TGCAGCGTTTCGGAGGTAGACTATGGCTACACCTTC. Full variable domain (remainder filled in from reference TRBV29-1 and TRBJ1-2): SAVISQKPSRDICQRGTSLTIQCQVDSQVTMMFWYRQQPGQSLTLIATANQGSEATYESGFVIDKFPISRPNLTFSTLTVSNMSPEDSSIYLCSVSEVDYGYTFGSGTRLTVV.

The sample holds many counts of this clonotype. The rearrangement uses TRBV6-1 and TRBJ1-5; D is perhaps TRBD1 (6 bases). The CDR3 runs to 12 residues. Germline CDR1 MNHNS, CDR2 SASEGT. Trimming took off 10 bases at V and 3 bases at J, with 10 bases between the two ends. CDR3 sequence: CATYRDNQPQHF. The DNA of the CDR3 is TGTGCCACTTACAGGGACAATCAGCCCCAGCATTTT.

This clonotype was counted at least ten times. V is TRBV28 and J is TRBJ1-1; D is unresolved. This CDR3 region has 13 residues. CDR1 and CDR2 from the germline V gene are MDHEN and SYDVKM. Between the trimmed V and J ends, which lost 5 bases and 1 base, there was a span of 8 bases. The CDR3 sequence: CASSPVENTEAFF. The CDR3 DNA is TGTGCCAGCAGTCCAGTGGAGAACACTGAAGCTTTCTTT.

As regards this clonotype: The junction departs from germline at one end; a sequencing error may be responsible. V and J are TRBV27 and TRBJ2-5; possibly TRBD1 or TRBD2 for D (5 bases each). The CDR3 totals 16 residues. Looked up from germline, CDR1 is MNHEY and CDR2 is SMNVEV (reference sequence). The chain's CDR3 is CDSSERLTGLQETQYF. DNA of the CDR3: TGTGACAGCAGTGAGAGACTAACGGGGCTACAAGAGACCCAGTACTTC.

This clonotype was seen repeatedly, ten times or more. The chain uses TRBV20-1 and TRBJ1-1; 7 nucleotides align to TRBD1. V trimming: 6 bases; J trimming: 2 bases; junction bases outside the gene matches: 3. The CDR3 extends over 12 amino acids. Germline V gene data show CDR1 as DFQATT and CDR2 as SNEGSKA (reference sequence). CDR3 amino acids: CSAGTVNTEAFF. The CDR3 DNA follows: TGCAGTGCCGGGACAGTTAACACTGAAGCTTTCTTT.

There are many counts of this clonotype. The J gene is TRBJ1-2, the V gene TRBV12-3 or TRBV12-4; maybe TRBD1 (5 bases). The V end lost 5 bases, the J end lost 4 bases, and 20 bases lay between the germline ends. The CDR3 runs to 16 residues. As DNA, the CDR3 is TGTGCCAGCAGTCGCCTCACAGGAATGGGGCCCTATGGCTACACCTTC. As protein: CASSRLTGMGPYGYTF.

In this sample, this clonotype turned up many times. This chain uses TRBV7-9 with TRBJ1-1; no definite D call. Germline V gene lookup returns CDR1 SEHNR and CDR2 FQNEAQ (reference sequence). V lost 4 bases and J lost 0, with 6 bases in between. This CDR3 spans 13 amino acids. DNA for the CDR3: TGTGCCAGCAGCTCCCTGATGAACACTGAAGCTTTCTTT. This codes for CASSSLMNTEAFF.

This clonotype was seen many times. The V and J genes are TRBV5-1 and TRBJ2-3, with TRBD2 matching 7 bases. Germline V gene sequence: CDR1 SGHRS, CDR2 YFSETQ. The CDR3 is 14 amino acids. With 0 bases clipped from V and 3 bases from J, the junction kept 1 base outside the gene matches. DNA for the CDR3: TGCGCCAGCAGCTTGGAACTAGCGACAGATACGCAGTATTTT. This encodes CASSLELATDTQYF. The full variable domain, rest sourced from reference TRBV5-1 and TRBJ2-3, is KAGVTQTPRYLIKTRGQQVTLSCSPISGHRSVSWYQQTPGQGLQFLFEYFSETQRNKGNFPGRFSGRQFSNSRSEMNVSTLELGDSALYLCASSLELATDTQYFGPGTRLTVL.

This clonotype was detected many times. The V call is TRBV27, the J call TRBJ2-1; 7 bases are a match to TRBD1. The CDR3 sequence is 15 residues long. With V trimmed by 1 base and J by 0 bases, 0 bases remained unmatched. Germline V gives CDR1 MNHEY, CDR2 SMNVEV (reference sequence). CDR3 sequence: CASSLWDSSYNEQFF. CDR3 nucleotides: TGTGCCAGCAGTTTATGGGACAGCTCCTACAATGAGCAGTTCTTC.

The sample holds many counts of this clonotype. V gene TRBV14 combines with J gene TRBJ2-1, with 12 bases fitting TRBD2. With 2 bases clipped from V and 1 base from J, the junction kept 3 bases outside the gene matches. The germline V gene has CDR1 SGHDN and CDR2 FVKESK. This CDR3 is 17 amino acids long. This CDR3 reads CASSQRLAGDSYNEQFF. The CDR3, as DNA: TGTGCCAGCAGCCAAAGACTAGCGGGGGATTCCTACAATGAGCAGTTCTTC.

This clonotype was recorded many times. The chain recombines TRBV20-1 with TRBJ1-4, with D hard to call. Germline CDR1 DFQATT, CDR2 SNEGSKA (reference sequence). The length of the CDR3 is 14 residues. V was pared by 3 bases and J by 5 bases, with 13 bases between. The CDR3 protein is CSASSGHINEKLFF. CDR3 DNA sequence: TGCAGTGCTAGCTCAGGTCACATAAATGAAAAACTGTTTTTT.

This clonotype was picked up a small number of times. The rearrangement joins TRBV18 to TRBJ2-5, with D perhaps TRBD1 or TRBD2 (5 bases each). Trimming took off 4 bases at V and 4 bases at J, with 19 bases between the two ends. The CDR3 is made up of 16 amino acids. Germline CDR1 and CDR2: KGHSH and LQKENI. The CDR3 sequence: CASSLRDPETRETQYF. The DNA for the CDR3 is TGTGCCAGCTCACTCCGGGACCCGGAGACGAGAGAGACCCAGTACTTC.

The chain is built from TRBV4-1 and TRBJ1-2, with D possibly TRBD1 on 6 matching bases. Germline V gene sequence: CDR1 MGHRA, CDR2 YSYEKL. Trimming shortened V by 0 bases and J by 3 bases, and 17 bases separated the two germline ends. This CDR3 has 17 residues. The CDR3 is CASSQDAVGGPHYGYTF. The CDR3 DNA is TGCGCCAGCAGCCAAGACGCGGTCGGGGGGCCGCACTATGGCTACACCTTC.

The chain carries TRBV10-3 and TRBJ1-3; D remains unclear. This CDR3 region has 16 residues. CDR1 is ENHRY, CDR2 SYGVKD, per germline. The ends were cut back, 3 bases at V and 0 bases at J, with 12 bases in the middle. The CDR3 spells CAISERIVDSGNTIYF. The CDR3, as DNA: TGTGCCATCAGTGAACGGATTGTCGACTCTGGAAACACCATATATTTT.

The rearrangement joins TRBV29-1 to TRBJ2-2, with D perhaps TRBD1 (6 bases). Germline assignment: CDR1 SQVTM and CDR2 ANQGSEA. The CDR3 loop spans 13 amino acids. The V and J ends lost 7 bases and 3 bases respectively, with 12 bases between them. Written as DNA, the CDR3 is TGCAGCGCGTTACGACAGGACACCGGGGAGCTGTTTTTT. The encoded protein is CSALRQDTGELFF.

This clonotype has at least ten counts. The J gene is TRBJ2-3, the V gene TRBV5-1; 9 bases align to TRBD2. Germline V gives CDR1 SGHRS, CDR2 YFSETQ. The CDR3 length is 15 residues. J gave up 4 bases and V 0 bases, and 3 bases lay outside the gene matches. The CDR3 loop is CASSLGGGAPDTQYF. The CDR3 DNA reads TGCGCCAGCAGCTTGGGCGGGGGGGCGCCAGATACGCAGTATTTT. The variable domain in full, completed from reference TRBV5-1 and TRBJ2-3, reads KAGVTQTPRYLIKTRGQQVTLSCSPISGHRSVSWYQQTPGQGLQFLFEYFSETQRNKGNFPGRFSGRQFSNSRSEMNVSTLELGDSALYLCASSLGGGAPDTQYFGPGTRLTVL.

In nucleotides, the CDR3 is TGCAGCGAGCGACAGGACGGCTCTGGGGCCAACGTCCTGACTTTC. Protein product: CSERQDGSGANVLTF. The chain recombines TRBV29-1 with TRBJ2-6, with D tentatively TRBD1 (6 bases). From germline, CDR1 is SQVTM and CDR2 ANQGSEA. Trimming took 7 bases from V and 0 from J, leaving 13 bases between them. CDR3 length: 15 amino acids.

This clonotype was observed at least ten times. The chain links TRBV5-1 to TRBJ2-2; D tentatively fits TRBD1 or TRBD2 (5 bases each). CDR1 is SGHRS, CDR2 YFSETQ, per germline. Deletions cut 4 bases from V and 4 bases from J, with 14 bases between. The CDR3 sequence is 15 residues long. DNA of the CDR3: TGCGCCAGCAGCGGTACATGGGGGATCACCGGGGAGCTGTTTTTT. Translating it yields CASSGTWGITGELFF.

This clonotype was recorded many times. V and J are TRBV6-6 and TRBJ2-1, with 9 positions matching TRBD1. J was trimmed by 7 bases and V by 9 bases; bases with no gene match: 10. Germline V gene lookup returns CDR1 MNHNY and CDR2 SVGAGI (reference sequence). The CDR3 is 14 amino acids. The CDR3 bases are TGTGCCAGTGAACAGGGGGCGCCCCGGAATGAGCAGTTCTTC. Encoded protein: CASEQGAPRNEQFF.

The table lists this clonotype with many counts. The chain uses TRBV20-1 and TRBJ1-1, with D uncertain. Looked up from germline, CDR1 is DFQATT and CDR2 is SNEGSKA (reference sequence). The CDR3 spans 14 residues. Deletions cut 6 bases from V and 0 bases from J, with 14 bases between. Written as DNA, the CDR3 is TGCAGTGCCTCTCGCGGAGGGATGAACACTGAAGCTTTCTTT. Translated, it gives CSASRGGMNTEAFF.